A single T cell receptor beta chain is shown here with its context. Its antigen is not known. This record comes from a study of T cell responses to AZD1222 COVID-19 vaccine. TCRdb's copy holds only in-frame clones and misses some; the assay was immunoSEQ multiplex PCR. Of about 120,000 clones detected, about nine tenths appear once; the ten largest clones hold more than 20%. Overall study findings and caveats: Just six AZD1222 recipients tested seropositive at baseline. As reported, nearly half of all spike-specific TCRs target variant regions that are unmutated. Spike-specific TCR breadth and depth were elevated following two AZD1222 doses.

Sequenced material: peripheral blood, taken on day 0 of AZD1222 vaccination. The TCR was taken from an adult in good health.

The CDR3 DNA reads TGTGCCAGCGGGTTTACCGGACTAGGCAACGAGCAGTACTTC. It is translated as CASGFTGLGNEQYF. The V call is TRBV2, the J call TRBJ2-7; 7 bases align to TRBD2. Per the germline V gene, CDR1 is SNHLY and CDR2 is FYNNEI. This CDR3 spans 14 amino acids. With 8 bases clipped from V and 5 bases from J, the junction kept 12 bases outside the gene matches.